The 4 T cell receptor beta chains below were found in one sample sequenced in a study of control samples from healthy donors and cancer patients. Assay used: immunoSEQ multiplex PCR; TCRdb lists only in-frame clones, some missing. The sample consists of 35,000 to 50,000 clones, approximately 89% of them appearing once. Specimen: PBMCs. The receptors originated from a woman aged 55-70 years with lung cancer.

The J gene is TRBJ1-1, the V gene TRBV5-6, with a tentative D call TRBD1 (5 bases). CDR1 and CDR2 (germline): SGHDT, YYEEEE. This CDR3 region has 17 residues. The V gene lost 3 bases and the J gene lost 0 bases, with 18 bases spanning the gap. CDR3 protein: CASSSYRKPTLNTEAFF. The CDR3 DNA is TGTGCCAGCAGCTCCTACAGGAAACCAACTTTGAACACTGAAGCTTTCTTT.

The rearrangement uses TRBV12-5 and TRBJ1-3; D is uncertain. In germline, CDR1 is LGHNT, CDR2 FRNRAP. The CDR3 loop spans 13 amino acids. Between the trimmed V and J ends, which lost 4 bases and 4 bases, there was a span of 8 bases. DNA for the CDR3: TGTGCTAGTGGTTCCCCTGCGGGAAACACCATATATTTT. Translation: CASGSPAGNTIYF.

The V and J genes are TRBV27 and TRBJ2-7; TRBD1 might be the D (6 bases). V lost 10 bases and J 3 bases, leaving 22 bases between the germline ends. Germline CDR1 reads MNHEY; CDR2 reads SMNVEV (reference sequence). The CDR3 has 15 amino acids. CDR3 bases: TGTGCCACGGCAGGTGGGGGCGCGGGCCTCTACGAGCAGTACTTC. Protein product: CATAGGGAGLYEQYF.

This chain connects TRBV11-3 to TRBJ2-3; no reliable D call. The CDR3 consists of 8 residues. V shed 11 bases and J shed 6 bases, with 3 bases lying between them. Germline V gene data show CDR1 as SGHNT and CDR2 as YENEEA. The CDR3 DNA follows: TGTGCCGGGGATACGCAGTATTTT. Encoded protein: CAGDTQYF.